Each of the 3 T cell receptor beta chains below was sequenced from the same sample in a study of blood T cell repertoires in COVID-19. Measured with immunoSEQ multiplex PCR; TCRdb has only the in-frame clones, and not every one. The table has about 370,000 clones, around 89% seen once. Sequencing was done on a sample of peripheral blood. The receptor set was obtained from a man aged 18 to 35 with active or convalescent COVID-19.

This chain joins TRBV4-2 and TRBJ1-2; 12 nucleotides agree with TRBD1. The CDR3 is made up of 16 amino acids. Unmatched junction bases numbered 11, after V lost 4 bases and J lost 8 bases. Germline V gives CDR1 LGHNA, CDR2 YNFKEQ. CDR3 loop: CASSRGVGQGAKGYTF. The DNA of the CDR3 is TGTGCCAGCAGCCGCGGCGTGGGACAGGGGGCAAAAGGCTACACCTTC.

The V gene is TRBV20-1, the J gene TRBJ1-6; D is possibly TRBD1 (5 bases). Deletions cut 3 bases from V and 6 bases from J, with 21 bases between. Germline assignment: CDR1 DFQATT and CDR2 SNEGSKA (reference sequence). There are 17 residues in the CDR3. CDR3 DNA sequence: TGCAGTGCTAGTGGGGGAGGAGGAAGGGGCCTTAATTCACCCCTCCACTTT. Protein sequence: CSASGGGGRGLNSPLHF.

The chain has TRBV19 and TRBJ1-1; D is unclear. Germline CDR1 is LNHDA and CDR2 is SQIVND (reference sequence). Trimming took 6 bases from V and 4 from J, leaving 15 bases between them. This CDR3 spans 14 amino acids. CDR3 bases: TGTGCCAGTAGGGTTAAACCCTCGGGCACTGAAGCTTTCTTT. Encoded protein: CASRVKPSGTEAFF.